A selection of T cell receptor beta chains follows, all from one sample in a study of T cells in Graves' hyperthyroidism and ophthalmopathy. TCRdb recomputed calls from the multiplex PCR reads with MiXCR, one row per CDR3 protein. The sample holds 400,000 to 550,000 distinct CDR3 sequences; approximately 25% are singletons and the top ten take 11%. Sequenced material: blood. The receptors were gathered from a woman younger than 45 with Graves' ophthalmopathy. Each CDR3 is given with its conserved first and last residue. The D gene is left open where the match is weak. The size of a clone is reported for some rows only, either as once, few or many, or as a class for expanded clones.

V	J	D	size	DNA	CDR3
TRBV7-2	TRBJ2-5	NA	NA	TGTGCCAGCACTCTCAACCGCTTCGAATCCCAAGAGACCCAGTACTTC	CASTLNRFESQETQYF
TRBV7-9	TRBJ1-3	NA	many	TGTGCCAGCAGCTTGGACAGTAGAAACACCATATATTTT	CASSLDSRNTIYF
TRBV19	TRBJ2-5	TRBD2	many	TGTGCCAGTAGAGATTCCACGGGACTACCCGACCAAGAGACCCAGTACTTC	CASRDSTGLPDQETQYF
TRBV27	TRBJ2-2	NA	many	TGTGCCACTACATTAATGGGCAGGGAGCCCGGGGAGCTGTTTTTT	CATTLMGREPGELFF
TRBV2	TRBJ2-7	NA	many	TGTGCCAGCAGTGAAGACCTGTACGAGCAGTACTTC	CASSEDLYEQYF
TRBV19	TRBJ1-1	NA	NA	TGTGCCAGTAGGAAGATTAACAGGTATGGAAACACTGAAGCTTTCTTT	CASRKINRYGNTEAFF
TRBV6-1	TRBJ2-7	TRBD1	many	TGTGCCAGCAGTACGTCCAGACAGGGGAAATCCTACGAGCAGTACTTC	CASSTSRQGKSYEQYF
TRBV28	TRBJ1-2	TRBD1	many	TGTGCCAGCAGTTTAGAGACAGGGGGATATGGCTACACCTTC	CASSLETGGYGYTF
TRBV5-1	TRBJ2-5	NA	few	TGCGCCAGCAGCTACACCAACCAAGAGACCCAGTACTTC	CASSYTNQETQYF
TRBV30	TRBJ2-5	NA	many	TGTGCCTGGAGTGTAGGCGAGACCCAGTACTTC	CAWSVGETQYF